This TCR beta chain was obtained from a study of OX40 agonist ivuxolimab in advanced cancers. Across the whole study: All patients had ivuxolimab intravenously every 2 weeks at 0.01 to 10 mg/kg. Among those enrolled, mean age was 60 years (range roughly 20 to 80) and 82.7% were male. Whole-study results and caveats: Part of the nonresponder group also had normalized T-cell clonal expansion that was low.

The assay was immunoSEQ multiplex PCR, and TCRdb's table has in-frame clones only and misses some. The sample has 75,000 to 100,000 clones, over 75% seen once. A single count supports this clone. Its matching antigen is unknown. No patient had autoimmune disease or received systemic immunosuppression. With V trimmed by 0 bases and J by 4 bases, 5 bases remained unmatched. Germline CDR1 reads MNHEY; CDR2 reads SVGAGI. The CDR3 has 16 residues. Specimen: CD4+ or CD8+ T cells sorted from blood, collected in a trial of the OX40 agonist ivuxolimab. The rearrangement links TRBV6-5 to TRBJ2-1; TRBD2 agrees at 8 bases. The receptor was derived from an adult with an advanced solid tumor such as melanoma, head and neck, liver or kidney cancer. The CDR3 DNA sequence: TGTGCCAGCAGTTACTCGCTAACTAGCGGATACAATGAGCAGTTCTTC. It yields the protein CASSYSLTSGYNEQFF.